This entry lists 7 T cell receptor beta chains sequenced from one sample in a study of cytomegalovirus exposure and HLA in healthy donors. PCR employed 60 Vbeta and 13 Jbeta primers. The protocol was immunoSEQ multiplex PCR, while the TCRdb copy is restricted to in-frame clones and leaves out a portion. The sample lists 150,000 to 200,000 clones; just under 80% were seen once. The specimen was PBMCs. All receptors come from a woman in her twenties or thirties in good health and CMV-seropositive.

The chain couples TRBV5-6 to TRBJ2-5; no definite D call. Trimming took off 7 bases at V and 5 bases at J, with 9 bases between the two ends. This CDR3 has 11 amino acids. Germline V gives CDR1 SGHDT, CDR2 YYEEEE. This CDR3 is CASEQWETQYF. The CDR3 DNA reads as TGTGCCAGCGAACAGTGGGAGACCCAGTACTTC.

The V and J genes are TRBV29-1 and TRBJ2-3; 7 bases match TRBD2. Unmatched junction bases numbered 0, after V lost 3 bases and J lost 9 bases. Germline CDR1 SQVTM, CDR2 ANQGSEA. The length of the CDR3 is 10 residues. The CDR3 region has the DNA TGCAGCGTTGAGGGGGGGACGCAGTATTTT. This encodes CSVEGGTQYF.

This clone was seen a few times. The genes are TRBV19 and TRBJ2-7; 9 bases map to TRBD1. Germline CDR1 LNHDA, CDR2 SQIVND (reference sequence). V shed 9 bases, J shed 2 bases, and the junction held 5 bases outside the gene matches. CDR3 length: 13 amino acids. The CDR3 here is CASRTGEPYEQYF. The CDR3 DNA sequence: TGTGCCAGCAGGACAGGGGAACCCTACGAGCAGTACTTC.

The chain combines TRBV7-9 with TRBJ2-1, with a tentative D call TRBD2 (5 bases). Per the germline V gene, CDR1 is SEHNR and CDR2 is FQNEAQ (reference sequence). The V gene lost 5 bases and the J gene lost 3 bases, with 8 bases spanning the gap. The length of the CDR3 is 13 residues. This chain's CDR3 is CASSPTSYNEQFF. The CDR3 DNA follows: TGTGCCAGCAGCCCTACTAGCTACAATGAGCAGTTCTTC.

V is TRBV9 and J is TRBJ2-7; 7 nucleotides match TRBD2. After removal of 0 bases from V and 0 bases from J, the junction contained 3 bases not matched to a gene. The CDR3 runs to 15 residues. Per the germline V gene, CDR1 is SGDLS and CDR2 is YYNGEE. Here the CDR3 reads CASSVDPGGSYEQYF. The CDR3 DNA reads as TGTGCCAGCAGCGTAGACCCGGGGGGCTCCTACGAGCAGTACTTC.

The chain joins TRBV10-2 to TRBJ2-4; D not certain. The V end lost 3 bases, the J end lost 6 bases, and 6 bases lay between the germline ends. The CDR3 totals 12 residues. Germline V CDR1 and CDR2: WSHSY, SAAADI. This CDR3 is CASSDSVNIQYF. CDR3 DNA: TGCGCCAGCAGTGATTCGGTAAACATTCAGTACTTC.

This chain links TRBV4-2 with TRBJ1-1, with D perhaps matching TRBD1 (5 bases). The V end was cut by 5 bases, the J end by 5 bases, with 12 bases between. The CDR3 is made up of 13 amino acids. Germline CDR1 is LGHNA and CDR2 is YNFKEQ. CDR3 nucleotides: TGTGCCAGCAGCTTCCAGTCAGGGACTGAAGCTTTCTTT. This gives the protein CASSFQSGTEAFF.